The 29 T cell receptor beta chains presented below share a single source sample, sequenced in a study of cytomegalovirus exposure and HLA in healthy donors. The study ran its PCR with 60 Vbeta and 13 Jbeta primers. Clones were sequenced by immunoSEQ multiplex PCR, and TCRdb holds only the in-frame ones, with some missing. Of around 100,000 clones detected, 67% appear once; the ten largest clones hold roughly 8.7%. The sequencing input was PBMCs. Every receptor here comes from a man aged 18-30 years in good health and CMV-seropositive.

The CDR3 nucleotides read TGTGCCAGCAGGGTAGGGGAGAACACTGAAGCTTTCTTT. It specifies CASRVGENTEAFF. The chain is built from TRBV6-1 and TRBJ1-1; tentatively, D is TRBD1 (5 bases). The CDR3 has 13 amino acids. Germline assignment: CDR1 MNHNS and CDR2 SASEGT. The V gene lost 6 bases and the J gene lost 1 base, with 9 bases spanning the gap.

The chain links TRBV27 to TRBJ2-5, with 9 bases identical to TRBD1. The germline V gene has CDR1 MNHEY and CDR2 SMNVEV (reference sequence). CDR3 length equals 13 residues. V lost 10 bases and J lost 4; bases outside the gene matches: 7. The CDR3 DNA follows: TGTGCCACTGGGACAGGGATGCGAGAGACCCAGTACTTC. It specifies CATGTGMRETQYF.

The chain joins TRBV15 to TRBJ1-2; 7 bases agree with TRBD1. Germline V gene lookup returns CDR1 LNHNV and CDR2 YYDKDF (reference sequence). The J segment lost 7 bases and the V segment lost 4 bases, leaving 15 bases of the junction unmatched. CDR3 length: 16 amino acids. The CDR3 reads CATSTPGTAFSSGYTF. DNA of the CDR3: TGTGCCACCAGCACCCCCGGGACAGCCTTTTCATCTGGCTACACCTTC.

This clone has only a few counts. The J gene is TRBJ2-5, the V gene TRBV19; weak D call: TRBD2 (5 bases). The V gene's germline CDR1 is LNHDA and CDR2 SQIVND (reference sequence). The V end lost 10 bases, the J end lost 7 bases, and 16 bases lay between the germline ends. The CDR3 spans 12 residues. The chain's CDR3 is CATTGGPGTQYF. The CDR3 coding sequence is TGTGCCACCACGGGCGGGCCGGGGACCCAGTACTTC.

The chain recombines TRBV2 with TRBJ2-6, with 7 bases lining up with TRBD1. The CDR3 sequence is 16 residues long. Per germline, CDR1 SNHLY and CDR2 FYNNEI. The V and J ends lost 3 bases and 0 bases, in that order; junction bases with no gene match: 2. The CDR3 nucleotides read TGTGCCAGCAGTGACAGGGGGTACTCTGGGGCCAACGTCCTGACTTTC. It translates to CASSDRGYSGANVLTF.

The chain uses TRBV13 and TRBJ2-7; 8 nucleotides match TRBD1. The CDR3 is 14 residues long. The V segment lost 5 bases and the J segment 5 bases; nucleotides outside the gene matches: 8. Germline CDR1 and CDR2: PRHDT and FYEKMQ (reference sequence). CDR3 DNA: TGTGCCAGCAGCCCGCCGCAGGGGGCGGACGAGCAGTACTTC. Protein product: CASSPPQGADEQYF.

The J gene is TRBJ2-7, the V gene TRBV6-1; 7 bases are a match to TRBD1. Unmatched junction bases numbered 10, after V lost 2 bases and J lost 3 bases. The CDR3 has 16 residues. Germline loops: CDR1 MNHNS, CDR2 SASEGT. This CDR3 reads CASSEKSGGFGYEQYF. DNA for the CDR3: TGTGCCAGCAGTGAAAAGTCAGGGGGATTCGGCTACGAGCAGTACTTC.

The V call is TRBV11-3, the J call TRBJ1-2; D ambiguous. The V and J ends lost 5 bases and 8 bases respectively, with 12 bases between them. Germline CDR1 and CDR2: SGHNT and YENEEA. CDR3 length equals 12 residues. The CDR3 spells CASSLHQEGYTF. CDR3 bases: TGTGCCAGCAGCCTACATCAGGAAGGCTACACCTTC.

This clone was seen more than once but under ten times. The rearrangement links TRBV6-1 to TRBJ2-7, with 8 bases matching TRBD2. V gave up 7 bases and J gave up 3 bases; unmatched junction bases: 11. Germline V gives CDR1 MNHNS, CDR2 SASEGT. The CDR3 length is 15 residues. CDR3 protein: CASTEIGGEVYEQYF. The CDR3 DNA sequence: TGTGCCAGCACCGAGATCGGGGGGGAGGTCTACGAGCAGTACTTC.

This chain uses TRBV5-1 with TRBJ1-1; TRBD1 might be the D (6 bases). The V end was cut by 5 bases, the J end by 1 base, with 9 bases between. Germline V CDR1 and CDR2: SGHRS, YFSETQ. CDR3 length: 13 amino acids. The CDR3 bases are TGCGCCAGCAGACAGGGACAGAACACTGAAGCTTTCTTT. Amino acid sequence: CASRQGQNTEAFF.

The V and J genes are TRBV4-1 and TRBJ1-1; 8 bases are a match to TRBD1. Trimming removed 2 bases from V and 4 bases from J; junction bases left unmatched: 12. CDR1 MGHRA and CDR2 YSYEKL come from the germline V gene. The CDR3 runs 17 residues. The CDR3 loop is CASSQMGQASMGTEAFF. DNA for the CDR3: TGCGCCAGCAGCCAAATGGGACAGGCTTCCATGGGCACTGAAGCTTTCTTT.

The chain links TRBV6-4 to TRBJ2-3; 12 nucleotides align to TRBD1. V trimming: 0 bases; J trimming: 5 bases; junction bases outside the gene matches: 12. Germline assignment: CDR1 MRHNA and CDR2 SNTAGT. The CDR3 is 19 residues long. The CDR3 DNA is TGTGCCAGCAGTGACTCCCTAACGGGACAGGGGGCCGTCGGAGATACGCAGTATTTT. Translating gives CASSDSLTGQGAVGDTQYF.

The chain joins TRBV5-3 to TRBJ1-1; D remains ambiguous. TRBV5-3 has ORF status, its function being uncertain. The ends were cut back, 4 bases at V and 1 base at J, with 23 bases in the middle. The CDR3 is made up of 18 amino acids. CDR3 DNA: TGTGCCAGAAGCCGCAGGCTTAAAGGCCTCAAAGGGAACACTGAAGCTTTCTTT. Translation gives CARSRRLKGLKGNTEAFF.

The chain combines TRBV6-1 with TRBJ2-1; no firm D call. Germline V lookup: CDR1 MNHNS, CDR2 SASEGT. The CDR3 extends over 14 amino acids. The germline V and J ends were trimmed by 1 base and 3 bases, with 7 bases remaining between them. The CDR3 bases are TGTGCCAGCAGTGAAGGGGCAGACTACAATGAGCAGTTCTTC. Translated: CASSEGADYNEQFF.

The DNA of the CDR3 is TGTGCCAGCAGCTTAGCAGCGGGGAATCAGCCCCAGCATTTT. It codes for CASSLAAGNQPQHF. This chain joins TRBV7-2 and TRBJ1-5, with D uncertain. This CDR3 spans 14 amino acids. In germline, CDR1 is SGHTA, CDR2 FQGNSA. V shed 0 bases and J shed 4 bases, with 7 bases lying between them. The whole variable domain, filled in from reference TRBV7-2 and TRBJ1-5, reads GAGVSQSPSNKVTEKGKDVELRCDPISGHTALYWYRQSLGQGLEFLIYFQGNSAPDKSGLPSDRFSAERTGGSVSTLTIQRTQQEDSAVYLCASSLAAGNQPQHFGDGTRLSIL.

CDR3 bases: TGTGCCAGCAGTTCCCCGACAGGGACACACTATGGCTACACCTTC. Its translation is CASSSPTGTHYGYTF. This chain links TRBV6-6 with TRBJ1-2; 7 positions match TRBD1. Losses at the gene ends were 4 bases for V and 3 bases for J; bases not matched to a gene: 8. Germline assignment: CDR1 MNHNY and CDR2 SVGAGI (reference sequence). The CDR3 spans 15 residues.

The chain has TRBV6-5 and TRBJ1-1, with unresolved D. Per germline, CDR1 MNHEY and CDR2 SVGAGI. CDR3 length equals 13 residues. V gave up 7 bases and J gave up 9 bases, with 18 bases separating them. The CDR3 coding sequence is TGTGCCAGCACATCGGTTAAAGCGTGTAAAGCTTTCTTT. Protein: CASTSVKACKAFF.

The chain couples TRBV29-1 to TRBJ2-1, with TRBD1 identical over 10 bases. Germline V CDR1 and CDR2: SQVTM, ANQGSEA. V shed 7 bases and J 9 bases; nucleotides not matched to a gene: 6. CDR3 length equals 12 residues. CDR3 bases: TGCAGCGGTGACAGGGGGCTGAGTGAGCAGTTCTTC. Its translation is CSGDRGLSEQFF.

The chain carries TRBV7-9 and TRBJ1-1; D is perhaps TRBD1 (5 bases). Trimming stripped 7 bases from V and 4 bases from J, with 28 bases between. This CDR3 is 18 amino acids long. Germline V gives CDR1 SEHNR, CDR2 FQNEAQ (reference sequence). The CDR3 DNA follows: TGTGCCAGCACCACCTCCCGGGTAGACATCCCGGGGGGCACTGAAGCTTTCTTT. It is translated as CASTTSRVDIPGGTEAFF. Using reference TRBV7-9 and TRBJ1-1 for the parts outside the CDR3, the full variable domain is DTGVSQNPRHKITKRGQNVTFRCDPISEHNRLYWYRQTLGQGPEFLTYFQNEAQLEKSRLLSDRFSAERPKGSFSTLEIQRTEQGDSAMYLCASTTSRVDIPGGTEAFFGQGTRLTVV.

The V and J genes are TRBV5-4 and TRBJ1-2; D perhaps matches TRBD1 (5 bases). Germline loops: CDR1 SGHNT, CDR2 YYREEE (reference sequence). Trimming removed 6 bases at V and 1 base at J, with 13 bases between. The CDR3 spans 14 residues. Written as DNA, the CDR3 is TGTGCCAGCACGTGGGGGGGGGATAACTATGGCTACACCTTC. This codes for CASTWGGDNYGYTF.

This chain uses TRBV19 with TRBJ2-3, with D hard to call. The CDR3 has 12 residues. Trimming took 3 bases from V and 2 from J, leaving 3 bases between them. The germline CDR1 and CDR2 sequences are LNHDA and SQIVND (reference sequence). The DNA for the CDR3 is TGTGCCAGTAGTATCAACACAGATACGCAGTATTTT. Translated: CASSINTDTQYF.

The genes are TRBV11-2 and TRBJ2-1, with TRBD2 matching 16 bases. This CDR3 has 17 residues. Trimming cost V 5 bases and J 3 bases; bases outside gene matches: 4. CDR1 is SGHAT and CDR2 is FQNNGV in the germline V gene. CDR3 loop: CASSTGLAGGIYNEQFF. Here the CDR3 DNA reads TGTGCCAGCAGCACGGGACTAGCGGGGGGGATCTACAATGAGCAGTTCTTC.

This clone was seen repeatedly, ten times or more. The rearrangement uses TRBV4-1 and TRBJ1-3; 9 bases agree with TRBD1. This CDR3 is 18 amino acids long. In germline, CDR1 is MGHRA, CDR2 YSYEKL. V trimming: 4 bases; J trimming: 0 bases; junction bases outside the gene matches: 10. This chain's CDR3 is CASSRQGGTGFSGNTIYF. The CDR3, as DNA: TGCGCCAGCAGCCGACAGGGAGGGACAGGGTTCTCTGGAAACACCATATATTTT.

This chain uses TRBV5-1 with TRBJ1-1; D might be TRBD1 (5 bases). Germline V gives CDR1 SGHRS, CDR2 YFSETQ. The CDR3 consists of 13 residues. Trimming left V 4 bases short and J 1 base short, with 8 bases between. CDR3 DNA sequence: TGCGCCAGCAGCCCGGGGGAGAACACTGAAGCTTTCTTT. This codes for CASSPGENTEAFF.

This clone was recorded a few times. Here the CDR3 reads CASSYLGGYNEQFF. For the CDR3, the DNA is TGTGCCAGCAGCTACCTCGGGGGTTACAATGAGCAGTTCTTC. The chain employs TRBV6-6 and TRBJ2-1; possible D gene TRBD2, 6 bases. The CDR3 is made up of 14 amino acids. V was trimmed by 6 bases and J by 4 bases, leaving 13 bases between them. Germline CDR1 reads MNHNY; CDR2 reads SVGAGI (reference sequence).

This clone was seen a few times. V gene TRBV5-1 combines with J gene TRBJ2-5, with 7 bases fitting TRBD1. The CDR3 has 13 residues. The V and J ends lost 3 bases and 4 bases, in that order; junction bases with no gene match: 3. The germline gives CDR1 SGHRS, CDR2 YFSETQ. The CDR3: CASSSNRGETQYF. The DNA for the CDR3 is TGCGCCAGCAGCTCGAACAGGGGAGAGACCCAGTACTTC.

The chain joins TRBV18 to TRBJ2-7, with TRBD1 as a possible D gene (5 bases). Trimming cost V 0 bases and J 3 bases, with 18 bases left between them. Germline V lookup: CDR1 KGHSH, CDR2 LQKENI. This CDR3 has 17 amino acids. CDR3: CASSPPGNQGAVYEQYF. Here the CDR3 DNA reads TGTGCCAGCTCACCACCCGGTAACCAAGGGGCGGTCTACGAGCAGTACTTC.

The chain carries TRBV2 and TRBJ1-6; TRBD1 agrees at 8 bases. With V trimmed by 6 bases and J by 14 bases, 12 bases remained unmatched. Germline V CDR1 and CDR2: SNHLY, FYNNEI. The CDR3 consists of 14 residues. CDR3 in amino acids: CASRPGQAARSLHF. Written as DNA, the CDR3 is TGTGCCAGCAGGCCGGGACAGGCGGCTCGTTCCCTCCACTTT.

The chain joins TRBV2 to TRBJ1-5; the D gene is possibly TRBD1 (6 bases). CDR1 and CDR2 from the germline V gene are SNHLY and FYNNEI. Trimming took off 8 bases at V and 7 bases at J, with 21 bases between the two ends. The CDR3 is 15 amino acids. CDR3 amino acids: CASGRDRGFVQPQHF. The CDR3 DNA reads as TGTGCCAGCGGGAGAGATAGGGGGTTCGTCCAGCCCCAGCATTTT.